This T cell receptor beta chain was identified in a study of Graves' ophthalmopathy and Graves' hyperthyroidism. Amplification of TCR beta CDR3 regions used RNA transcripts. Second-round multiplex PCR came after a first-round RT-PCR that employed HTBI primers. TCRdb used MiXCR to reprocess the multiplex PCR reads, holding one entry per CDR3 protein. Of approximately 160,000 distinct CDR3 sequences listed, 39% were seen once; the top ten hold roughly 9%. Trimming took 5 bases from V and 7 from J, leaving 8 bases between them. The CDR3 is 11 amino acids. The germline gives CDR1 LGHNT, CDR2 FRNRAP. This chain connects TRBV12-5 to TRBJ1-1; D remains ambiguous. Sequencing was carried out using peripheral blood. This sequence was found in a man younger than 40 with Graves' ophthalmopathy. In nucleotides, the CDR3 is TGTGCTAGTGGTCTCCGAGGTGAAGCTTTCTTT. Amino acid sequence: CASGLRGEAFF.